This T cell receptor beta chain was identified during a study of blood T cell repertoires in COVID-19. Study at large: PBMCs, B-cell-depleted T cells, or T cells provided the cDNA or gDNA that made up the material.

In the authors' workflow: The authors estimated nucleated cell counts from reference gene primer amplification. Only in-frame clones appear in the TCRdb table, and some are missing; sequencing was by immunoSEQ multiplex PCR. For V, J and clone size, that table is used; D and trimming come from the DNA. This table has approximately 280,000 clones, about 86% appearing once. Sequencing was done on a sample of peripheral blood. The sequence derives from a woman aged 25 to 39 who had recovered from COVID-19.

CDR3 bases: TGCGCCAGCAGCCAAGATACAAGCGGGGGGCTCCTCGCAAGCTCCTACAATGAGCAGTTCTTC. Translated, it gives CASSQDTSGGLLASSYNEQFF. The chain carries TRBV4-1 and TRBJ2-1; the match to TRBD2 covers 9 bases. J was trimmed by 0 bases and V by 0 bases; bases with no gene match: 15. There are 21 residues in the CDR3. The germline V gene encodes CDR1 MGHRA and CDR2 YSYEKL.